One and the same sample provided the 2 T cell receptor beta chains below, sequenced in a study of shared clonotypes between healthy human individuals. Profiling relied on immunoSEQ multiplex PCR, and the TCRdb table lists in-frame clones only, not all of them. This table has under 550,000 clones, almost 97% appearing once. Sequencing was carried out using naive CD4+ T cells sorted from blood. Indicated subset: CD45RA+ positively selected. These receptors originate from a woman aged 30 to 39 in good health.

The V call is TRBV7-9, the J call TRBJ2-7; 8 bases are a match to TRBD1. The trim removed 4 bases at V and 3 bases at J, leaving 5 bases unmatched. The germline CDR1 and CDR2 sequences are SEHNR and FQNEAQ (reference sequence). CDR3 size: 14 residues. CDR3 nucleotide sequence: TGTGCCAGCAGCTCGCGGACAGGGTACTACGAGCAGTACTTC. It specifies CASSSRTGYYEQYF. Full variable domain (missing parts from reference TRBV7-9 and TRBJ2-7): DTGVSQNPRHKITKRGQNVTFRCDPISEHNRLYWYRQTLGQGPEFLTYFQNEAQLEKSRLLSDRFSAERPKGSFSTLEIQRTEQGDSAMYLCASSSRTGYYEQYFGPGTRLTVT.

This rearrangement joins TRBV18 to TRBJ1-3; 7 positions match TRBD1. Germline values: CDR1 KGHSH, CDR2 LQKENI. The CDR3 is 18 amino acids. V lost 3 bases and J lost 3; bases outside the gene matches: 14. The CDR3 sequence: CASSPTVPGQAFGNTIYF. The CDR3 DNA sequence: TGTGCCAGCTCACCCACCGTCCCCGGACAGGCCTTTGGAAACACCATATATTTT.